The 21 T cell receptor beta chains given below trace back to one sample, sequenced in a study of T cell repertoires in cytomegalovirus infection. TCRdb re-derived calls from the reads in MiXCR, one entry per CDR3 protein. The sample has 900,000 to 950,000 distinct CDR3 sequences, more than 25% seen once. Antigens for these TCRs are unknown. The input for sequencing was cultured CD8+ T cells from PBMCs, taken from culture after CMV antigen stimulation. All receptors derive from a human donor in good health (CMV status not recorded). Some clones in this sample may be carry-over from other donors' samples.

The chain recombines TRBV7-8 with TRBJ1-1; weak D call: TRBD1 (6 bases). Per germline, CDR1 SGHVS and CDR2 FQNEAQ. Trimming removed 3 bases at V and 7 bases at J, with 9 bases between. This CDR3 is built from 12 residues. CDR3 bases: TGTGCCAGCAGCTTTGGACAGCTTGAAGCTTTCTTT. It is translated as CASSFGQLEAFF.

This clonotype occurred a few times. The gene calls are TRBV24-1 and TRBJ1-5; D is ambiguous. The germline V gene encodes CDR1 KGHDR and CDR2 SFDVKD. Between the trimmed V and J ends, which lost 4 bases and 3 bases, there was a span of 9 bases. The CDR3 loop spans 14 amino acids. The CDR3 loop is CATSDLDHNQPQHF. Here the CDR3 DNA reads TGTGCCACCAGTGACCTGGACCACAATCAGCCCCAGCATTTT.

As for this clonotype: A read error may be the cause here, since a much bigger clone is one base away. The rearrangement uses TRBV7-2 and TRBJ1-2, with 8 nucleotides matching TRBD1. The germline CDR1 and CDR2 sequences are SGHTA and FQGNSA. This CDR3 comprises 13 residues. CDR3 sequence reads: CARSWQGADGYTF. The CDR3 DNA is TGTGCCAGGAGCTGGCAGGGGGCGGATGGCTACACCTTC.

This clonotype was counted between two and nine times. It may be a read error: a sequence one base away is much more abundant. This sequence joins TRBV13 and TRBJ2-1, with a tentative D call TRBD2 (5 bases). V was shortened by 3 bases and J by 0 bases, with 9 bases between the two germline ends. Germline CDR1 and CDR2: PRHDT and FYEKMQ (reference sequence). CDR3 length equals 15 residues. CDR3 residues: CASSFGVSSYNEQFF. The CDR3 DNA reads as TGTGCCAGCAGCTTCGGGGTGAGCTCCTACAATGAGCAGTTCTTC. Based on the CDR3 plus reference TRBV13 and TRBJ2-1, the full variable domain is AAGVIQSPRHLIKEKRETATLKCYPIPRHDTVYWYQQGPGQDPQFLISFYEKMQSDKGSIPDRFSAQQFSDYHSELNMSSLELGDSALYFCASSFGVSSYNEQFFGPGTRLTVL.

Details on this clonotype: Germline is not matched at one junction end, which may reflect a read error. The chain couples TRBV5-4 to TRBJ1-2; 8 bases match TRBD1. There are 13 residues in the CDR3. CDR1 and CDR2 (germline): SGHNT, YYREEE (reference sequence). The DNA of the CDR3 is TGTGTCAGCAGCCTATCCGACAGGGGCGGCTACACCTTC. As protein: CVSSLSDRGGYTF.

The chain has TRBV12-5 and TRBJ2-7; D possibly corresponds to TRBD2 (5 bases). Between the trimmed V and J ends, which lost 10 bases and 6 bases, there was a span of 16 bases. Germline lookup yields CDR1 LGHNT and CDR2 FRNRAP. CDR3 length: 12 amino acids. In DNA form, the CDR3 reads TGTGCTACCCGCGGGTCTTGGGGCGAGCAGTACTTC. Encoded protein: CATRGSWGEQYF.

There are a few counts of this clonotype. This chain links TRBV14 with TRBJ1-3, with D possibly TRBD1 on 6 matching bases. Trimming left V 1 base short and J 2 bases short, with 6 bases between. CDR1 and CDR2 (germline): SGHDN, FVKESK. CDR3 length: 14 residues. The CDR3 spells CASSQAGAGNTIYF. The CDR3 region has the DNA TGTGCCAGCAGCCAAGCAGGGGCTGGAAACACCATATATTTT.

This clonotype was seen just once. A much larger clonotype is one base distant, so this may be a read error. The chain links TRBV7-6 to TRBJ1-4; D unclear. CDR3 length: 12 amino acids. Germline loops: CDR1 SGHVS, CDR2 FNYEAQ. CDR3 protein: CVSSPPNEKLFF. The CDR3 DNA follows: TGTGTCAGCAGCCCACCAAATGAAAAACTGTTTTTT.

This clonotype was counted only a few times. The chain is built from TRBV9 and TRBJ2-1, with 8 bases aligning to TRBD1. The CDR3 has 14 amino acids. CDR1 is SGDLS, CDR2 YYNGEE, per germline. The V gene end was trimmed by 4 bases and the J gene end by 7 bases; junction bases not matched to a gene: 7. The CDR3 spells CASSIRTGWNEQFF. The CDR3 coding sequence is TGTGCCAGCAGCATTCGGACAGGGTGGAATGAGCAGTTCTTC.

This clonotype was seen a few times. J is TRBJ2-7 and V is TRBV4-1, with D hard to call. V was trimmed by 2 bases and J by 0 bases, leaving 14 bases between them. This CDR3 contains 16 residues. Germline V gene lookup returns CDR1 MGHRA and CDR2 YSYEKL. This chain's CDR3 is CASSQRAFESSYEQYF. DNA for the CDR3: TGCGCCAGCAGCCAAAGAGCATTTGAGAGCTCCTACGAGCAGTACTTC.

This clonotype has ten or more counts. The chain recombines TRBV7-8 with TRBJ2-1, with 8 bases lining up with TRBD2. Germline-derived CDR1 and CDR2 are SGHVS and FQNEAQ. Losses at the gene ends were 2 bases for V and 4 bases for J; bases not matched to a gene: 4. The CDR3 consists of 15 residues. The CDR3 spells CASSLRAGAYNEQFF. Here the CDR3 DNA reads TGTGCCAGCAGCTTAAGAGCGGGGGCTTACAATGAGCAGTTCTTC. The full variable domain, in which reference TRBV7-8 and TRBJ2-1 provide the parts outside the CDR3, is GAGVSQSPRYKVAKRGQDVALRCDPISGHVSLFWYQQALGQGPEFLTYFQNEAQLDKSGLPSDRFFAERPEGSVSTLKIQRTQQEDSAVYLCASSLRAGAYNEQFFGPGTRLTVL.

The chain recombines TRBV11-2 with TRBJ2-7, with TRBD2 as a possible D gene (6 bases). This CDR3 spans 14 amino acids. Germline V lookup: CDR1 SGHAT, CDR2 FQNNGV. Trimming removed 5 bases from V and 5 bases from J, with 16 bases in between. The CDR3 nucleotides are TGTGCCAGCAGCGACCCCACGGGAGTGAACGAGCAGTACTTC. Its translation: CASSDPTGVNEQYF.

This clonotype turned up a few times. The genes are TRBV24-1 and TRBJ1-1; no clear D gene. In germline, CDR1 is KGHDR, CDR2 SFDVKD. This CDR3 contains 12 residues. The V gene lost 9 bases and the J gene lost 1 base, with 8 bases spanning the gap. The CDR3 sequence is CATRQSNTEAFF. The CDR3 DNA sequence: TGTGCCACCCGGCAGTCGAACACTGAAGCTTTCTTT.

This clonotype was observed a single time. CDR3 nucleotide sequence: TGTGCCAGCAGTTTAAATGCGGCGGATTACAATGAGCAGTTCTTC. Its translation: CASSLNAADYNEQFF. The genes are TRBV12-3 or TRBV12-4 and TRBJ2-1; D is unresolved. The V and J ends lost 2 bases and 4 bases respectively, with 12 bases between them. This CDR3 contains 15 residues.

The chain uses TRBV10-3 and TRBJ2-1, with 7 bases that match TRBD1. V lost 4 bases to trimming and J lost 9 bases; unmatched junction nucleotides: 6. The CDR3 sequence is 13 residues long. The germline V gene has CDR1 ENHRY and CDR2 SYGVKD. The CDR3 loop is CAISVKGAGEQFF. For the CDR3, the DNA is TGTGCCATCAGTGTTAAGGGGGCAGGTGAGCAGTTCTTC.

The CDR3 protein is CATVHVRNNEQFF. CDR3 bases: TGTGCCACAGTGCATGTCCGTAACAATGAGCAGTTCTTC. This chain links TRBV10-3 with TRBJ2-1; D ambiguous. The V end was cut by 10 bases, the J end by 5 bases, with 15 bases between. Germline CDR1 is ENHRY and CDR2 is SYGVKD. The CDR3 totals 13 residues.

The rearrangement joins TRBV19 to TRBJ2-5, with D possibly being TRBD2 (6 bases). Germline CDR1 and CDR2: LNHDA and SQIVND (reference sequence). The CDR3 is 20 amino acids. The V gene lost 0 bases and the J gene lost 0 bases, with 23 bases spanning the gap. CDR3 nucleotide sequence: TGTGCCAGTAGTATAGAGGGAGGCCGAAGGTATCTCAAGTACCAAGAGACCCAGTACTTC. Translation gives CASSIEGGRRYLKYQETQYF.

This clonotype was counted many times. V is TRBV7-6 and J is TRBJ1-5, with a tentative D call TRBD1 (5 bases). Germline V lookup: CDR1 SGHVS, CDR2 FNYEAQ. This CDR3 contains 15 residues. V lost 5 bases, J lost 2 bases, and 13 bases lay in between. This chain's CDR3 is CASSALIGGNQPQHF. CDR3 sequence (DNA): TGTGCCAGCAGCGCGCTAATAGGGGGCAATCAGCCCCAGCATTTT.

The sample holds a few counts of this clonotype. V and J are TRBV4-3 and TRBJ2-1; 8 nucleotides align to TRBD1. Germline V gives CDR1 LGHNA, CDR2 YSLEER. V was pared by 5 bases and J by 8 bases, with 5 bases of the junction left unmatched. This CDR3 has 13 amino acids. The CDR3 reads CASSTTGADEQFF. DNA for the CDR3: TGCGCCAGCAGCACGACAGGGGCGGATGAGCAGTTCTTC.

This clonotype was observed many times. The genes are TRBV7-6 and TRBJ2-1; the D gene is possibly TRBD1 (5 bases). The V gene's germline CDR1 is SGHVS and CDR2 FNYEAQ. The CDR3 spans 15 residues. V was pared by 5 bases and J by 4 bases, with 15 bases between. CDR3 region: CASSRDRAHYNEQFF. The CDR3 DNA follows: TGTGCCAGCAGCCGAGACAGAGCTCATTACAATGAGCAGTTCTTC.

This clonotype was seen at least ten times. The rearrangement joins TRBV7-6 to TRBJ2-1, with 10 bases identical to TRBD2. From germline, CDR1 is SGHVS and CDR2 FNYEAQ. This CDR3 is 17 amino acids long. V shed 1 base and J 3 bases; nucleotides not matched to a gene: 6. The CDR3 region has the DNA TGTGCCAGCAGCTTAGAAGAGGCTAGCGGGAGCTACAATGAGCAGTTCTTC. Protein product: CASSLEEASGSYNEQFF.